This T cell receptor (beta chain) was sequenced for a study of blood T cell repertoires in COVID-19. Study overall: Sources were T cells, B-cell-depleted T cells, or PBMCs; the material itself was cDNA or gDNA.

CDR3 length equals 15 residues. Germline-derived CDR1 and CDR2 are SGHTA and FQGNSA. Trimming cost V 4 bases and J 3 bases; bases outside gene matches: 4. Points on this clone: Other nucleotide sequences from this sample produce the same CDR3.

Clones were sequenced by immunoSEQ multiplex PCR, and TCRdb holds only the in-frame ones, with some missing. Here the sample spans tens of thousands of clones, 85% being singletons. This sequence originates from a man in his fifties with acute or convalescent COVID-19. Sequencing was done on a sample of peripheral blood. The V call is TRBV7-2, the J call TRBJ1-3; 9 positions match TRBD1. CDR3 protein: CASSSTGGGGNTIYF. CDR3 DNA: TGTGCCAGCAGCTCTACAGGGGGCGGTGGAAACACCATATATTTT.